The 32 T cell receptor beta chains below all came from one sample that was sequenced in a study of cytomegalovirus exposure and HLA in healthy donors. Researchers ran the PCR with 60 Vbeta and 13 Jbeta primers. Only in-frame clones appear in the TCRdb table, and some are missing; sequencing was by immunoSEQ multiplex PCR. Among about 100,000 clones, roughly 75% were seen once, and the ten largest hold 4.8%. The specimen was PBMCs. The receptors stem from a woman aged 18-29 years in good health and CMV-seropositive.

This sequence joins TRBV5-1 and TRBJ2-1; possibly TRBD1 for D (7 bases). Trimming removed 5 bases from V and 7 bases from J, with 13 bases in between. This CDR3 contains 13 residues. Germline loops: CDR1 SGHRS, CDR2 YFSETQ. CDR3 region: CASRFSGGNEQFF. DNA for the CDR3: TGCGCCAGCAGGTTTTCAGGGGGGAATGAGCAGTTCTTC. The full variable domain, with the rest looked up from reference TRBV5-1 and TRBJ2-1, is KAGVTQTPRYLIKTRGQQVTLSCSPISGHRSVSWYQQTPGQGLQFLFEYFSETQRNKGNFPGRFSGRQFSNSRSEMNVSTLELGDSALYLCASRFSGGNEQFFGPGTRLTVL.

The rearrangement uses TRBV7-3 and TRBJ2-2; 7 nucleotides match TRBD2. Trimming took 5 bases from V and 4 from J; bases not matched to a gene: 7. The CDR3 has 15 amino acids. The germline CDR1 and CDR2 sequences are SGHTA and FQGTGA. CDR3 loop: CASSLKGGVTGELFF. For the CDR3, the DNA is TGTGCCAGCAGCCTAAAGGGAGGGGTCACCGGGGAGCTGTTTTTT.

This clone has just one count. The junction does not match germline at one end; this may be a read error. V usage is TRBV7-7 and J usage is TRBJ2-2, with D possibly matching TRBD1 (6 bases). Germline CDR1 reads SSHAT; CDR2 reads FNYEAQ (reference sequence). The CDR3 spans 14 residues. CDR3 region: CASSLTQGTGELFF. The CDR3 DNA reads TGTGCTAGCAGCTTAACACAGGGCACCGGGGAGCTGTTTTTT.

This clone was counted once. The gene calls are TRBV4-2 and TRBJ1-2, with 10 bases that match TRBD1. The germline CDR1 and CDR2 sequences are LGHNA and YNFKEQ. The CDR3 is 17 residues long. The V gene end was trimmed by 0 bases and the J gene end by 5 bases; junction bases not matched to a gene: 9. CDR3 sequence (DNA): TGTGCCAGCAGCCAAGATCAGGGACAGGGGCGACAGTATGGCTACACCTTC. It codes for CASSQDQGQGRQYGYTF.

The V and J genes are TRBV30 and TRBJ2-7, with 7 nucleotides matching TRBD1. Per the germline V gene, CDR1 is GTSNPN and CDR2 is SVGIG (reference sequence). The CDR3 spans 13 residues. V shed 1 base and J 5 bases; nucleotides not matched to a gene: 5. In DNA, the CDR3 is TGTGCCTGGAGTGAGGGACAGTCCCACGAGCAGTACTTC. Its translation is CAWSEGQSHEQYF.

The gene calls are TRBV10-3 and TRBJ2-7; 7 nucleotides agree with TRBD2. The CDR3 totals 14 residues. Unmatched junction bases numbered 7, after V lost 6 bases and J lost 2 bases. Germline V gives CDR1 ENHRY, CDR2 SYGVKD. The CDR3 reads CAISPLAVAYEQYF. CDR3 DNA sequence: TGTGCCATCAGCCCCCTAGCGGTAGCCTACGAGCAGTACTTC.

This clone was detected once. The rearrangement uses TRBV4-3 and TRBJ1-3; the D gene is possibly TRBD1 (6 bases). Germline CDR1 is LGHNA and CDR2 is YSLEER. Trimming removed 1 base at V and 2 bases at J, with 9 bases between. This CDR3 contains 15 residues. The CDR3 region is CASSQASGAGNTIYF. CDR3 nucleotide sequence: TGCGCCAGCAGCCAAGCGTCAGGGGCTGGAAACACCATATATTTT.

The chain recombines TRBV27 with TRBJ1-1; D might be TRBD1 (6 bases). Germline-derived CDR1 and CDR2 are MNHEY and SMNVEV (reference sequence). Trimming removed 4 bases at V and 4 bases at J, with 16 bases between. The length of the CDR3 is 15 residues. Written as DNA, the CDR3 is TGTGCCAGCAGTTCCCCAGGGGCAGGGCGCACTGAAGCTTTCTTT. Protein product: CASSSPGAGRTEAFF.

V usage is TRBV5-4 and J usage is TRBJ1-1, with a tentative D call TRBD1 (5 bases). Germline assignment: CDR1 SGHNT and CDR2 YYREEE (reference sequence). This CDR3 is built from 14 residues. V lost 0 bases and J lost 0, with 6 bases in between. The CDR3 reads CASSLAGMNTEAFF. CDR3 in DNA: TGTGCCAGCAGCTTGGCAGGGATGAACACTGAAGCTTTCTTT.

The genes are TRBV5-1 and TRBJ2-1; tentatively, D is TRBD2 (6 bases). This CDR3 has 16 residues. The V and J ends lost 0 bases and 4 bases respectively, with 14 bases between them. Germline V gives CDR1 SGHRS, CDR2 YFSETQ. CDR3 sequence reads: CASSLATGAGYNEQFF. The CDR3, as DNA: TGCGCCAGCAGCTTGGCTACGGGAGCGGGTTACAATGAGCAGTTCTTC.

The CDR3 DNA is TGCGCCAGCAGCCAAGACGCCGGGTCTGTCGCCTACGAGCAGTACTTC. This codes for CASSQDAGSVAYEQYF. The rearrangement links TRBV4-1 to TRBJ2-7; D not certain. Germline V gene lookup returns CDR1 MGHRA and CDR2 YSYEKL. The CDR3 spans 16 residues. Trimming left V 0 bases short and J 2 bases short, with 14 bases between.

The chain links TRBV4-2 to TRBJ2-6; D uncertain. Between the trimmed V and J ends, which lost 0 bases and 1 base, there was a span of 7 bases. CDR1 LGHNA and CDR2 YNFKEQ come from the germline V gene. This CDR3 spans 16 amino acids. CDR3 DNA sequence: TGTGCCAGCAGCCAAGAGGTGGCTTCTGGGGCCAACGTCCTGACTTTC. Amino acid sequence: CASSQEVASGANVLTF.

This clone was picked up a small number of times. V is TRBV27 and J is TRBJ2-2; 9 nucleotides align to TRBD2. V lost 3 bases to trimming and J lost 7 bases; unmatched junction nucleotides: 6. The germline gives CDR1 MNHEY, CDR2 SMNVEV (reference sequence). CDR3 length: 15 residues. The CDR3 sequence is CASSFTSGLGGELFF. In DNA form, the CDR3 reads TGTGCCAGCAGTTTCACTAGCGGGTTGGGCGGGGAGCTGTTTTTT.

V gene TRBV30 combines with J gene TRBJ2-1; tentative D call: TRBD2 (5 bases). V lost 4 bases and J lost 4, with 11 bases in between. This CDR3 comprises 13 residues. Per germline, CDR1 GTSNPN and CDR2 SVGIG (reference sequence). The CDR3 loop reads CAWIPDFYNEQFF. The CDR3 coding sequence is TGTGCCTGGATACCGGACTTTTACAATGAGCAGTTCTTC.

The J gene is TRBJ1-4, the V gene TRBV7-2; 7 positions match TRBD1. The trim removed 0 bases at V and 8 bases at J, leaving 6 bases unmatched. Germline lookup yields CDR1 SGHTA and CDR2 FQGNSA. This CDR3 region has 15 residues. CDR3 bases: TGTGCCAGCAGCTTAGCGCGACAGGGCAACGAAAAACTGTTTTTT. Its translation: CASSLARQGNEKLFF.

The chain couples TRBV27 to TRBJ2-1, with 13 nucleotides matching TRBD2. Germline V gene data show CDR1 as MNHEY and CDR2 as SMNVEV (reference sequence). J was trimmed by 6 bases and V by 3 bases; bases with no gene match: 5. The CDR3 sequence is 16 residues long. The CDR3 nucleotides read TGTGCCAGCAGTTTTGTACTAGCGGGAGGGATCAATGAGCAGTTCTTC. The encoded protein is CASSFVLAGGINEQFF.

The CDR3, as DNA: TGTGCCAGCAGACAGGGGAGCGGGAGATTGAGTGAGCAGTTCTTC. Translation: CASRQGSGRLSEQFF. V usage is TRBV4-2 and J usage is TRBJ2-1; tentative D call: TRBD2 (8 bases). Germline-derived CDR1 and CDR2 are LGHNA and YNFKEQ. V lost 6 bases, J lost 9 bases, and 21 bases lay in between. The CDR3 contains 15 residues.

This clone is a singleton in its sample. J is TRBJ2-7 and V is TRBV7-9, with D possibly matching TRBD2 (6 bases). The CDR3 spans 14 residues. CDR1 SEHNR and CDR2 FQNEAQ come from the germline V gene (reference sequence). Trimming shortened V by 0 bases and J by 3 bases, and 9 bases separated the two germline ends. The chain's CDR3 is CASSLAGTFYEQYF. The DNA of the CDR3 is TGTGCCAGCAGCTTAGCCGGGACTTTCTACGAGCAGTACTTC.

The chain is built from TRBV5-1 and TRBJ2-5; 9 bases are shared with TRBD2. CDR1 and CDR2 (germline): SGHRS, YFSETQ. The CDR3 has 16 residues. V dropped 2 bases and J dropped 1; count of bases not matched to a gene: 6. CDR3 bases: TGCGCCAGCAGCTTTGGGCCTAGCGGGGTCCAAGAGACCCAGTACTTC. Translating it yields CASSFGPSGVQETQYF.

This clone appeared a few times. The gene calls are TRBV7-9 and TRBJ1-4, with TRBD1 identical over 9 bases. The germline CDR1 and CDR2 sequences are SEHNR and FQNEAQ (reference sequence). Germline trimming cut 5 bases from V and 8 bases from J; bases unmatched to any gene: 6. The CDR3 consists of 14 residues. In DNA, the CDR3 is TGTGCCAGCAGCCCGGGACAGGGCTACGAAAAACTGTTTTTT. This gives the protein CASSPGQGYEKLFF.

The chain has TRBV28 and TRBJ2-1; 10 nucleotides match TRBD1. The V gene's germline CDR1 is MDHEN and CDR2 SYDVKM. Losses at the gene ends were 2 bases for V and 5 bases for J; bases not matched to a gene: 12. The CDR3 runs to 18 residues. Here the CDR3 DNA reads TGTGCCAGCAGTTTAGTGAGTGTTAAAGGACAGGGGGACAATGAGCAGTTCTTC. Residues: CASSLVSVKGQGDNEQFF.

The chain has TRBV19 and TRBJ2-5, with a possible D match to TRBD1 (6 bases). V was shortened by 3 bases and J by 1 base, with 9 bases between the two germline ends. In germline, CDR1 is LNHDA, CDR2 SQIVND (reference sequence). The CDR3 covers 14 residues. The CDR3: CASSIQGLQETQYF. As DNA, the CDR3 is TGTGCCAGTAGTATCCAGGGGCTCCAAGAGACCCAGTACTTC.

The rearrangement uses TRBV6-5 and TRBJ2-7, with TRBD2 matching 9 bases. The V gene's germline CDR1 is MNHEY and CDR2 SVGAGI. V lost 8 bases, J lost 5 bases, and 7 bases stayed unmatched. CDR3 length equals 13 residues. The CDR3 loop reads CASGGRAGHEQYF. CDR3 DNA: TGTGCCAGCGGCGGGAGGGCCGGACACGAGCAGTACTTC.

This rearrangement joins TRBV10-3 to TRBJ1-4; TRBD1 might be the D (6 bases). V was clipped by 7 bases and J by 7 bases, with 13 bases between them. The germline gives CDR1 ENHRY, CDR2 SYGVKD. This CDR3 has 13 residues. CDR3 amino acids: CAITKGEGEKLFF. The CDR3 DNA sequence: TGTGCCATCACCAAGGGGGAGGGTGAAAAACTGTTTTTT.

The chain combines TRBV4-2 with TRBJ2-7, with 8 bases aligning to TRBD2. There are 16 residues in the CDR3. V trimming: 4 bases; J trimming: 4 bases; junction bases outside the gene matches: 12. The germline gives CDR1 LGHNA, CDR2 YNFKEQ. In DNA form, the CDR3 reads TGTGCCAGCAGCCCCTATAGCGGGAATCTCTTGTACGAGCAGTACTTC. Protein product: CASSPYSGNLLYEQYF.

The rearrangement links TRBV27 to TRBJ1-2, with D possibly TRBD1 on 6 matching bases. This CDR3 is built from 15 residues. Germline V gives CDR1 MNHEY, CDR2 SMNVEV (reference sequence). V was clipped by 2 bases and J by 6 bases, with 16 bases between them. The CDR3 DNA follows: TGTGCCAGCAGTTTAGTTCTAGGGGGACGGGATGGCTACACCTTC. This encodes CASSLVLGGRDGYTF.

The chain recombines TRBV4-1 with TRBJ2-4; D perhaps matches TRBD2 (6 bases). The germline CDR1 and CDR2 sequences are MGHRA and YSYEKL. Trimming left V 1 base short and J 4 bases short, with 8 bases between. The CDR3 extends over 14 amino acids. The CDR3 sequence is CASSQVGGKNIQYF. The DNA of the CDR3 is TGCGCCAGCAGCCAAGTGGGGGGAAAAAACATTCAGTACTTC.

As DNA, the CDR3 is TGTGCCTCCCGTGGTGTAGCGGGAGGAATCAATGAGCAGTTCTTC. It translates to CASRGVAGGINEQFF. This sequence joins TRBV25-1 and TRBJ2-1, with 10 positions matching TRBD2. With 11 bases clipped from V and 6 bases from J, the junction kept 13 bases outside the gene matches. Germline CDR1 reads MGHDK; CDR2 reads SYGVNS. CDR3 length: 15 residues.

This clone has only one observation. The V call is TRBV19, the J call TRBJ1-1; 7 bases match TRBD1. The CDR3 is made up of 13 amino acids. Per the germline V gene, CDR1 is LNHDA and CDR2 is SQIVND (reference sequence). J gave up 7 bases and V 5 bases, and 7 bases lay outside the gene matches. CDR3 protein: CASSVGTVLEAFF. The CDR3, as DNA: TGTGCCAGTAGTGTCGGGACAGTCCTTGAAGCTTTCTTT.

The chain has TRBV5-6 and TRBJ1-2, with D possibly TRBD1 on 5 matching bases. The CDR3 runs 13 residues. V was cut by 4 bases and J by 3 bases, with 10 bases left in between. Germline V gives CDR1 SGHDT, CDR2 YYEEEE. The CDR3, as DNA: TGTGCCAGCAGCCCGGGACTAGACTATGGCTACACCTTC. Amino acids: CASSPGLDYGYTF.

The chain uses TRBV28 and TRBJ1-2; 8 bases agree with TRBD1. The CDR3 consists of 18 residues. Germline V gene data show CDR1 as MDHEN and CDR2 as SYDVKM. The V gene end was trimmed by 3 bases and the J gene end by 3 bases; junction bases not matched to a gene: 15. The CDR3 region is CASSLVRDRSLHDYGYTF. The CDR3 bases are TGTGCCAGCAGTTTGGTCCGGGACAGGTCTCTGCACGACTATGGCTACACCTTC.

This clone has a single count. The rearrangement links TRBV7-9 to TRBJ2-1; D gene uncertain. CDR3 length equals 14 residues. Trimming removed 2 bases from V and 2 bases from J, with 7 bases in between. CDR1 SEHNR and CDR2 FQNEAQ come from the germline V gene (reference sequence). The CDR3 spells CASSLYTAYNEQFF. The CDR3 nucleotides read TGTGCCAGCAGCTTATATACAGCCTACAATGAGCAGTTCTTC.